The TCR beta chain under discussion was sequenced for a study of T-cell memory formation after mild COVID-19. Using constant-segment primers, 5'RACE produced TCR alpha and TCR beta cDNA libraries carrying sample barcodes and UMIs. Using its own MiXCR run on the 5' RACE reads, TCRdb lists one record per CDR3 protein. The sample carries under 300,000 distinct CDR3 sequences, 8% to 10% recorded once. In its sample, this clonotype was seen many times. What it binds is unknown. CDR1 and CDR2 from the germline V gene are SGHTA and FQGNSA. With 4 bases removed from V and 4 bases from J, the gap between germline ends came to 7 bases. The CDR3 spans 12 residues. Notes on the study in general: A balance of CD4 and CD8 characterized clones contracting day 15 to 85, whereas later expanders leaned CD4+. Shrinking CD4+ clones were chiefly CM and EM; CD8+ ones were chiefly EMRA.

Sequenced input: PBMCs or a T cell subset sorted from them (not recorded which). The receptor's source is a young man who had mild COVID-19 (a few samples of this study predate the infection). Cell type and time point are not known. The chain carries TRBV7-2 and TRBJ1-2; no clear D gene. The CDR3 DNA reads TGTGCCAGCAGCTCACAGTCCTATGGCTACACCTTC. It yields the protein CASSSQSYGYTF.